This T cell receptor beta chain was captured in a study of glioma-infiltrating T cells. TCR alpha and beta CDR3 regions were amplified from RNA using iRepertoire nested multiplex PCR. MiXCR was run by TCRdb on the multiplex PCR reads, yielding one entry per CDR3 protein. The sample holds 150,000 to 200,000 distinct CDR3 sequences, around 40% seen once. This clonotype was observed at least ten times. Likely a read error: the CDR3 ends without its conserved phenylalanine or tryptophan. The sequence derives from a human donor with low-grade glioma or glioblastoma, undergoing nonglioma brain surgery, or in good health (not recorded which). Specimen: glioma tissue, nonneoplastic brain tissue, or PBMCs (not recorded which).

CDR3 amino acids: CSAQDTSYEQYL. The CDR3 DNA follows: TGCAGTGCTCAGGACACCTCCTACGAGCAGTACCTC. The chain combines TRBV20-1 with TRBJ2-7; weak D call: TRBD1 (5 bases). V shed 5 bases and J shed 0 bases, with 8 bases lying between them. The CDR3 sequence is 12 residues long. Germline V gene data show CDR1 as DFQATT and CDR2 as SNEGSKA (reference sequence).